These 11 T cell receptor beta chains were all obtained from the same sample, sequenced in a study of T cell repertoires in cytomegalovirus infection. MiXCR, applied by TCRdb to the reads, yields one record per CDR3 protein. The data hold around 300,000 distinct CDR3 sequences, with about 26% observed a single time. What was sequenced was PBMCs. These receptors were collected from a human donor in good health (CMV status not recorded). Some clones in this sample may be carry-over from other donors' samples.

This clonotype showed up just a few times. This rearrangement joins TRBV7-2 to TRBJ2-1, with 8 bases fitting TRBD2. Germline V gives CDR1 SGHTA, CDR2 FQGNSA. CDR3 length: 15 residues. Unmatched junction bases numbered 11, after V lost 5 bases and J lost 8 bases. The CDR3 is CASSLGGRPYDEQFF. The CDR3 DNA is TGTGCCAGCAGCCTGGGCGGGAGGCCCTATGATGAGCAGTTCTTC.

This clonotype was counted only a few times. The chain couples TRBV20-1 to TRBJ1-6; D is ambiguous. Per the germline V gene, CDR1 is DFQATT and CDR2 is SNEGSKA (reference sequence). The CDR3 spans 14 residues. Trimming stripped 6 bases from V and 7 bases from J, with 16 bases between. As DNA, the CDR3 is TGCAGTGCGGCTGGCCAAGACGGGAATTCACCCCTCCACTTT. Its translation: CSAAGQDGNSPLHF.

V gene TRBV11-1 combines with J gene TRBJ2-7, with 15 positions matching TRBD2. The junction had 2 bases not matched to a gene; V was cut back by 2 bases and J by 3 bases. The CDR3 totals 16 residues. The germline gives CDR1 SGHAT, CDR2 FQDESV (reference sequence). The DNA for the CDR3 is TGTGCCAGCAGCTTAAAGGGACTAGCGGGGGGCTACGAGCAGTACTTC. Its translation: CASSLKGLAGGYEQYF.

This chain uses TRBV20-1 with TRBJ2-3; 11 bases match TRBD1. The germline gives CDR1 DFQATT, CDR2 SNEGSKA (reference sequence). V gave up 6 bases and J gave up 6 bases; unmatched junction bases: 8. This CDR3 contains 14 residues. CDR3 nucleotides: TGCAGTGCCAGGACAGGGGGCCGTCGGGATACGCAGTATTTT. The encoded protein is CSARTGGRRDTQYF.

CDR3 loop: CASSHGSGPPWVGELFF. The CDR3 coding sequence is TGCGCCAGCAGTCACGGTAGCGGGCCGCCGTGGGTCGGGGAGCTGTTTTTT. The chain carries TRBV5-1 and TRBJ2-2, with 7 bases matching TRBD2. This CDR3 comprises 17 residues. CDR1 is SGHRS, CDR2 YFSETQ, per germline. V lost 5 bases to trimming and J lost 7 bases; unmatched junction nucleotides: 17.

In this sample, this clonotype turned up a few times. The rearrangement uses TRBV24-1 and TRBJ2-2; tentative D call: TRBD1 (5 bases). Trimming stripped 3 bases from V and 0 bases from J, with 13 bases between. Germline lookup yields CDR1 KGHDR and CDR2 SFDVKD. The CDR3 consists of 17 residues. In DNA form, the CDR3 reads TGTGCCACCAGTGATCCTTTTTGGGGCTCGAACACCGGGGAGCTGTTTTTT. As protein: CATSDPFWGSNTGELFF.

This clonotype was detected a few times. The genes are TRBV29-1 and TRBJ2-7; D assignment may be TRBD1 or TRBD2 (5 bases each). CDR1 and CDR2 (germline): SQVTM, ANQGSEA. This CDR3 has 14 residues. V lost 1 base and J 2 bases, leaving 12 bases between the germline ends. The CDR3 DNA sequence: TGCAGCGTTGAAGGCTACATGGGGGCCTACGAGCAGTACTTC. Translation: CSVEGYMGAYEQYF.

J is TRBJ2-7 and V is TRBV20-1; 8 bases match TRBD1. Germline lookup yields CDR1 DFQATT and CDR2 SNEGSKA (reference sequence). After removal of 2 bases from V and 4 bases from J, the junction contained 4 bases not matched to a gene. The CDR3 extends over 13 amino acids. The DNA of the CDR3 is TGCAGTGCTAGACAGGGGGCGGGTTACGAGCAGTACTTC. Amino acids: CSARQGAGYEQYF.

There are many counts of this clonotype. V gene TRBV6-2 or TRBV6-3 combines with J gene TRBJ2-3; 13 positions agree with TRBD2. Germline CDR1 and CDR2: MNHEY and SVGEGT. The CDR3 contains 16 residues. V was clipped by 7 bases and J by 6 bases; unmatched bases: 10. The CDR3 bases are TGTGCCAGCAAAACATGGACTAGCGGGAGTGTTGATACGCAGTATTTT. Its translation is CASKTWTSGSVDTQYF.

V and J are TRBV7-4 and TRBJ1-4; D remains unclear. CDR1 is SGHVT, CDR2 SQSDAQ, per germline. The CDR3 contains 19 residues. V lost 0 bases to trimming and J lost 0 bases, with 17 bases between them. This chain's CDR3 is CASSLAGDNYSATNEKLFF. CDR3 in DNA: TGTGCCAGCAGCTTAGCGGGTGACAATTACAGTGCAACTAATGAAAAACTGTTTTTT.

The CDR3 spells CASSYSAALGTEAFF. The CDR3 nucleotides read TGTGCCAGCAGTTACTCGGCAGCCCTGGGCACTGAAGCTTTCTTT. The chain is built from TRBV6-5 and TRBJ1-1, with D uncertain. The CDR3 has 15 residues. V shed 0 bases and J shed 4 bases, with 12 bases lying between them. Germline V lookup: CDR1 MNHEY, CDR2 SVGAGI.